Detailed here is one T cell receptor (beta chain). This record comes from a study of graft-versus-host responses after intestinal transplantation. Sequencing was performed with immunoSEQ multiplex PCR; in TCRdb, only in-frame clones are kept and a portion is missing. This sample yields about 12,000 clones, of which around a third are seen a single time; 3% to 3.5% belongs to the top ten. Irradiated, violet-dye-labeled stimulators (around 200,000) were plated alongside around 200,000 CFSE-labeled responders. This CDR3 is built from 12 residues. V was clipped by 4 bases and J by 9 bases, with 10 bases between them. Germline V gene lookup returns CDR1 SEHNR and CDR2 FQNEAQ (reference sequence).

The sequence was obtained from a human patient who received an intestinal transplant. The sample in question was alloreactive CD8+ T cells from a mixed lymphocyte reaction culture, obtained before intestinal transplant. Stated subset: CFSE-low proliferating T cells sorted from approximately 6-day pre-transplant mixed lymphocyte reaction (GvH or HvG direction). The genes are TRBV7-9 and TRBJ1-5, with TRBD1 as a possible D gene (6 bases). The CDR3 sequence: CASSSGVPPQHF. The DNA of the CDR3 is TGTGCCAGCAGCTCAGGGGTGCCGCCCCAGCATTTT.